This TCR beta chain stems from a study of CD8 T cells in ankylosing spondylitis. This CDR3 spans 15 amino acids. Trimming took 2 bases from V and 8 from J, leaving 16 bases between them. CDR1 and CDR2 (germline): SGHRS, YFSETQ. Study-wide results and limits: Reportedly, matched ankylosing spondylitis synovial fluid was significantly enriched for disease-linked clones. Disease-linked clones were found to be CD8+ and relatively rare in peripheral blood.

This clonotype was counted many times. Its antigen remains unidentified. Scientists made TCR beta libraries using quantitative 5'-RACE with molecular barcodes. In TCRdb, the 5' RACE reads were re-called with MiXCR into one record per CDR3 protein. Seen here are tens of thousands of distinct CDR3 sequences, about 10% observed once, and the top ten hold around 1.4%. This chain uses TRBV5-1 with TRBJ1-4; no definite D call. Material for sequencing was blood, either unsorted or a sorted T cell fraction (not recorded which). This sequence originates from a male donor with ankylosing spondylitis or in good health (not recorded which). The CDR3 loop is CASSFGPTTWEKLFF. CDR3 bases: TGCGCCAGCAGCTTCGGACCGACCACCTGGGAAAAACTGTTTTTT.